Each of the 21 T cell receptor beta chains below was sequenced from the same sample in a study of long-term antiretroviral therapy in people with HIV. Running of the v3.0 immunoSEQ assay took place at survey level. Assay: immunoSEQ multiplex PCR; the TCRdb copy retains only in-frame clones and omits some. The table includes approximately 22,000 clones, around 84% detected once. Sequenced material: unsorted PBMCs, taken 1.9 years after starting antiretroviral therapy. These TCRs come from a woman aged 50 to 65 with HIV.

The chain recombines TRBV7-7 with TRBJ1-1; D not resolved. CDR1 is SSHAT, CDR2 FNYEAQ, per germline (reference sequence). There are 13 residues in the CDR3. V shed 0 bases and J shed 4 bases, with 6 bases lying between them. This CDR3 reads CASSLALGTEAFF. Here the CDR3 DNA reads TGTGCCAGCAGCTTAGCGTTGGGCACTGAAGCTTTCTTT.

The CDR3 DNA is TGTGCCAGCAGCCTCTACTTTGGCGGGGGGGCCGGCGGGGAGCTGTTTTTT. Its translation is CASSLYFGGGAGGELFF. The genes are TRBV2 and TRBJ2-2; 9 positions agree with TRBD2. The trim removed 6 bases at V and 7 bases at J, leaving 15 bases unmatched. In germline, CDR1 is SNHLY, CDR2 FYNNEI. The CDR3 sequence is 17 residues long.

The chain combines TRBV2 with TRBJ2-5; 8 nucleotides align to TRBD2. The CDR3 sequence is 14 residues long. J gave up 4 bases and V 2 bases, and 3 bases lay outside the gene matches. Germline V gives CDR1 SNHLY, CDR2 FYNNEI. This CDR3 is CASSESLAGETQYF. DNA for the CDR3: TGTGCCAGCAGTGAAAGCCTAGCGGGAGAGACCCAGTACTTC.

The chain employs TRBV28 and TRBJ2-7; D is perhaps TRBD1 (6 bases). There are 13 residues in the CDR3. Germline assignment: CDR1 MDHEN and CDR2 SYDVKM. The ends were cut back, 5 bases at V and 1 base at J, with 9 bases in the middle. CDR3 nucleotides: TGTGCCAGCAGTACCGACAGGTCCTACGAGCAGTACTTC. It yields the protein CASSTDRSYEQYF.

The rearrangement links TRBV7-2 to TRBJ2-3, with TRBD2 matching over 13 bases. This CDR3 comprises 15 residues. J was trimmed by 8 bases and V by 4 bases; bases with no gene match: 6. The germline V gene has CDR1 SGHTA and CDR2 FQGNSA. The CDR3 loop reads CASSSTSGGWSTQYF. The CDR3 region has the DNA TGTGCCAGCAGCTCGACTAGCGGGGGGTGGAGTACGCAGTATTTT.

The chain recombines TRBV2 with TRBJ2-1; D is perhaps TRBD1 (6 bases). Germline loops: CDR1 SNHLY, CDR2 FYNNEI. The CDR3 is 14 residues long. Trimming took 2 bases from V and 5 from J, leaving 10 bases between them. The CDR3 nucleotides are TGTGCCAGCAGTGAAACAGGGACGAACAATGAGCAGTTCTTC. Translating gives CASSETGTNNEQFF.

The chain is built from TRBV6-5 and TRBJ2-6; D remains unclear. The V end was cut by 0 bases, the J end by 0 bases, with 6 bases between. The CDR3 is made up of 16 amino acids. CDR1 MNHEY and CDR2 SVGAGI come from the germline V gene. The CDR3 nucleotides are TGTGCCAGCAGTTACTCGATGGACTCTGGGGCCAACGTCCTGACTTTC. It is translated as CASSYSMDSGANVLTF.

The J gene is TRBJ1-3, the V gene TRBV4-3; D perhaps matches TRBD1 (5 bases). The CDR3 sequence is 16 residues long. Trimming removed 1 base from V and 3 bases from J, with 13 bases in between. Germline loops: CDR1 LGHNA, CDR2 YSLEER. The CDR3 spells CASSQGNTRGGNTIYF. Written as DNA, the CDR3 is TGCGCCAGCAGCCAAGGAAATACAAGGGGTGGAAACACCATATATTTT.

V and J are TRBV4-2 and TRBJ2-3; the D gene is possibly TRBD2 (7 bases). The germline V gene encodes CDR1 LGHNA and CDR2 YNFKEQ. The V gene lost 0 bases and the J gene lost 2 bases, with 18 bases spanning the gap. This CDR3 spans 18 amino acids. The CDR3 region is CASSQDPPEGGPTDTQYF. CDR3 DNA sequence: TGTGCCAGCAGCCAAGATCCGCCTGAGGGGGGGCCCACAGATACGCAGTATTTT.

Details on this clone: At one boundary the junction diverges from the germline segment, which might be a read error. The chain employs TRBV28 and TRBJ2-3, with TRBD2 identical over 10 bases. The CDR3 is 12 residues long. The germline V gene encodes CDR1 MDHEN and CDR2 SYDVKM. The CDR3 here is CASSSGTSVNDF. The CDR3 DNA follows: TGTGCCAGCAGTTCCGGGACTAGCGTTAATGATTTT.

The rearrangement uses TRBV5-1 and TRBJ2-2; possible D gene TRBD2, 5 bases. Deletions cut 6 bases from V and 0 bases from J, with 9 bases between. Germline CDR1 and CDR2: SGHRS and YFSETQ. The CDR3 has 14 residues. The CDR3 reads CASKSGTNTGELFF. The CDR3 DNA reads as TGCGCCAGCAAGTCGGGGACGAACACCGGGGAGCTGTTTTTT.

V gene TRBV5-1 combines with J gene TRBJ2-7; possible D gene TRBD2, 5 bases. V was trimmed by 4 bases and J by 4 bases, leaving 15 bases between them. The germline V gene encodes CDR1 SGHRS and CDR2 YFSETQ. The CDR3 covers 14 residues. The chain's CDR3 is CASSTSRTAYEQYF. The DNA of the CDR3 is TGCGCCAGCAGCACGTCCCGGACTGCTTACGAGCAGTACTTC.

The chain recombines TRBV5-6 with TRBJ2-5; the D is unclear. This CDR3 region has 16 residues. Germline-derived CDR1 and CDR2 are SGHDT and YYEEEE. Trimming stripped 2 bases from V and 1 base from J, with 15 bases between. The CDR3 DNA reads TGTGCCAGCAGCTTCTGGCAGGCGACGTTCCAAGAGACCCAGTACTTC. This encodes CASSFWQATFQETQYF.

The chain employs TRBV7-9 and TRBJ1-4; unclear D gene. The germline gives CDR1 SEHNR, CDR2 FQNEAQ (reference sequence). CDR3 length equals 13 residues. V dropped 5 bases and J dropped 7 bases, with 11 bases sitting between them. CDR3 loop: CASSSPSIEKLFF. CDR3 sequence (DNA): TGTGCCAGCAGCAGTCCTTCGATTGAAAAACTGTTTTTT.

The V gene is TRBV21-1, the J gene TRBJ2-3; the D call TRBD2 from the table was never checked on the DNA. TRBV21-1 is assigned pseudogene status. The CDR3 is 17 amino acids. In DNA form, the CDR3 reads TGTGCCAGCACCTCAGGGAGGGATGGGAGGAACACAGATACGCAGTATTTT. Its protein is CASTSGRDGRNTDTQYF.

The J gene is TRBJ2-1, the V gene TRBV15; 15 positions agree with TRBD2. Per the germline V gene, CDR1 is LNHNV and CDR2 is YYDKDF (reference sequence). The J segment lost 6 bases and the V segment lost 1 base, leaving 10 bases of the junction unmatched. The CDR3 covers 19 residues. The chain's CDR3 is CATSRVPGTSGGILNEQFF. CDR3 bases: TGTGCCACCAGCAGAGTTCCCGGGACTAGCGGGGGGATCCTCAATGAGCAGTTCTTC.

This clone was counted only a few times. This chain connects TRBV5-1 to TRBJ2-7, with D perhaps matching TRBD2 (5 bases). V lost 0 bases, J lost 1 base, and 8 bases lay in between. The CDR3 spans 14 residues. Germline assignment: CDR1 SGHRS and CDR2 YFSETQ. The CDR3 protein is CASSLGTASYEQYF. In nucleotides, the CDR3 is TGCGCCAGCAGCTTGGGGACTGCTTCCTACGAGCAGTACTTC.

The V and J genes are TRBV5-4 and TRBJ1-1; D gene uncertain. V was shortened by 7 bases and J by 1 base, with 5 bases between the two germline ends. The CDR3 loop spans 11 amino acids. The germline CDR1 and CDR2 sequences are SGHNT and YYREEE (reference sequence). CDR3 amino acids: CASVTNTEAFF. CDR3 nucleotides: TGTGCCAGCGTAACGAACACTGAAGCTTTCTTT.

This clone occurred once. V is TRBV6-5 and J is TRBJ1-1, with D perhaps TRBD1 (6 bases). V gave up 6 bases and J gave up 11 bases, with 19 bases separating them. Germline V lookup: CDR1 MNHEY, CDR2 SVGAGI. The CDR3 extends over 13 amino acids. The CDR3 DNA sequence: TGTGCCAGCAGCGCGACAGGCACGTCTAACGCTTTCTTT. This gives the protein CASSATGTSNAFF.

The rearrangement joins TRBV4-3 to TRBJ2-7, with 10 nucleotides matching TRBD1. The V segment lost 4 bases and the J segment 2 bases; nucleotides outside the gene matches: 2. CDR3 length: 14 amino acids. Germline lookup yields CDR1 LGHNA and CDR2 YSLEER. The CDR3 region has the DNA TGCGCCAGCAGCCTGGGACAGGGGCCCTACGAGCAGTACTTC. Translation gives CASSLGQGPYEQYF.

The J gene is TRBJ1-2, the V gene TRBV7-9; possibly TRBD1 for D (6 bases). The CDR3 consists of 12 residues. Germline lookup yields CDR1 SEHNR and CDR2 FQNEAQ (reference sequence). The V end lost 7 bases, the J end lost 5 bases, and 11 bases lay between the germline ends. CDR3 sequence: CASILQGYGYTF. The DNA for the CDR3 is TGTGCCAGCATCCTACAGGGTTATGGCTACACCTTC.